Sequencing of this T cell receptor (beta chain) was carried out in a study of T cells in Graves' hyperthyroidism and ophthalmopathy. Study findings and constraints: Model predictions of ophthalmopathy came a median about 6.3 months before onset.

This clonotype was seen many times. Its target is unknown. CDR1 is DFQATT and CDR2 is SNEGSKA in the germline V gene (reference sequence). Trimming removed 1 base from V and 7 bases from J; junction bases left unmatched: 6. The CDR3 length is 13 residues. Lactation, pregnancy, other autoimmune disease or uncontrolled infection excluded patients. Initially, at the first diagnosis of hyperthyroidism and before any ophthalmopathy symptoms, blood was sampled. Authors of the study amplified TCR beta CDR3 regions from RNA transcripts. The TCR CDR3 was amplified in a first-round RT-PCR using the HTBI primer set. TCRdb re-called the multiplex PCR reads through MiXCR, storing one row per CDR3 protein. The table shows some 600,000 distinct CDR3 sequences, with about 14% occurring only once.

The sample taken for sequencing was blood. V is TRBV20-1 and J is TRBJ2-7, with 8 bases aligning to TRBD1. The sequence was obtained from a woman in her 30s with Graves' hyperthyroidism that later progressed to Graves' ophthalmopathy. The CDR3 sequence is CSARGPGGGEQYF. CDR3 coding DNA: TGCAGTGCTAGAGGGCCAGGGGGCGGGGAGCAGTACTTC.